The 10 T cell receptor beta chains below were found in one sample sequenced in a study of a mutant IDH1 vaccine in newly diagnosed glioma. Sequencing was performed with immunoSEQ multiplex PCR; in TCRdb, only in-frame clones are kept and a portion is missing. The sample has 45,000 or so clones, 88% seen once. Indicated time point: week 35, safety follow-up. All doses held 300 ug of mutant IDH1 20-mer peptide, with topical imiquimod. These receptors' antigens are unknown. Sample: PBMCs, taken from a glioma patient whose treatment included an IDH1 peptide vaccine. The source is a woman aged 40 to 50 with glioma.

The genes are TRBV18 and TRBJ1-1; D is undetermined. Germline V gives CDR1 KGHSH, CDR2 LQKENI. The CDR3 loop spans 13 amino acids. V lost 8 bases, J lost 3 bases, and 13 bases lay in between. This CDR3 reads CASALDKDTEAFF. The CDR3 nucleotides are TGTGCCAGCGCCTTAGATAAGGACACTGAAGCTTTCTTT.

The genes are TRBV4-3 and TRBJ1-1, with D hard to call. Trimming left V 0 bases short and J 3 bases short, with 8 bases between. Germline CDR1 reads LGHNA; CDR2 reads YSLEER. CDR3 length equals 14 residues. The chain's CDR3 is CASSQDAKYTEAFF. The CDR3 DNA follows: TGCGCCAGCAGCCAAGACGCTAAGTACACTGAAGCTTTCTTT.

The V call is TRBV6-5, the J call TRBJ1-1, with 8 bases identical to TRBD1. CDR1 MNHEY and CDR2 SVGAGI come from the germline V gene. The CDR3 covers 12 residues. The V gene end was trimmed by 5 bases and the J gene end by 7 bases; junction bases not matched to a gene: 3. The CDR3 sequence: CASSTDRGEAFF. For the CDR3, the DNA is TGTGCCAGCAGTACAGACAGGGGTGAAGCTTTCTTT.

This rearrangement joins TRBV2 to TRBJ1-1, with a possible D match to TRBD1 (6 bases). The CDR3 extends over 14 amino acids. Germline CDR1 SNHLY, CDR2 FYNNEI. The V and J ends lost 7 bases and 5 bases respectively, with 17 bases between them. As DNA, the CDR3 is TGTGCCAGCAAGAGCCGGGGGGCAAATACTGAAGCTTTCTTT. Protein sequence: CASKSRGANTEAFF.

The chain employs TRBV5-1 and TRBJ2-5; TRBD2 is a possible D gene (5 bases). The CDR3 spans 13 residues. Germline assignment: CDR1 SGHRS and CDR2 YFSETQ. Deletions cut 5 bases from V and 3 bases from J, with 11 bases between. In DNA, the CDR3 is TGCGCCAGCAGTCGTTCCGGGGAAGAGACCCAGTACTTC. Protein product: CASSRSGEETQYF.

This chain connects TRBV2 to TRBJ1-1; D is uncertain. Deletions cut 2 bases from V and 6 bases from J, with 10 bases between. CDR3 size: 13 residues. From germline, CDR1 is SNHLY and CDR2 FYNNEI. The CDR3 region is CASSETFYAEAFF. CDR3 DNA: TGTGCCAGCAGTGAAACGTTTTACGCTGAAGCTTTCTTT.

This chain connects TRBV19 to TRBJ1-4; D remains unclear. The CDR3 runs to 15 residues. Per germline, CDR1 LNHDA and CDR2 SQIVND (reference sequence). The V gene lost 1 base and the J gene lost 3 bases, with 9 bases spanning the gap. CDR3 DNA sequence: TGTGCCAGTAGTATAGGTGGCAGCCCTAATGAAAAACTGTTTTTT. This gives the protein CASSIGGSPNEKLFF.

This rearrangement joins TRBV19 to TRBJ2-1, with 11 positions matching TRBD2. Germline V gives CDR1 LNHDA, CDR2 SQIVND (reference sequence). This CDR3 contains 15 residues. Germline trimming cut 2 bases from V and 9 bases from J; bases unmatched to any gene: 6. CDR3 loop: CASSIRLAGRGEQFF. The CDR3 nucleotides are TGTGCCAGTAGTATAAGACTAGCGGGAAGGGGTGAGCAGTTCTTC.

The DNA for the CDR3 is TGTGCCACCAGCAGGACAGGGATTAGGGATGAGCAGTTCTTC. Amino acid sequence: CATSRTGIRDEQFF. V and J are TRBV15 and TRBJ2-1, with TRBD1 identical over 7 bases. Trimming at V came to 3 bases and at J to 8 bases, leaving 7 bases not matched to a gene. The CDR3 covers 14 residues. Germline CDR1 reads LNHNV; CDR2 reads YYDKDF (reference sequence).

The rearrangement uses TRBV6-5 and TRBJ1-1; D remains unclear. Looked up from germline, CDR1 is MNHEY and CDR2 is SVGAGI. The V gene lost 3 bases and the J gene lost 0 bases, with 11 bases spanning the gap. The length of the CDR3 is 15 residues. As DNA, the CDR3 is TGTGCCAGCAGTTATGGTTATAGCATGAACACTGAAGCTTTCTTT. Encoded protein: CASSYGYSMNTEAFF.